This TCR beta chain was identified in a study of beta chain features in type 1 diabetes. Overall study context: Age and gender were similar between patients and healthy donors, as were cell yields. In all, around 100 million sorted cells from all samples were analyzed.

The CDR3 is made up of 16 amino acids. CDR1 is KGHSH and CDR2 is LQKENI in the germline V gene. The germline V and J ends were trimmed by 3 bases and 2 bases, with 14 bases remaining between them. The isolated RNA, all of it, was reverse transcribed, so expressed TCRB transcripts were what got sequenced. Profiling relied on immunoSEQ multiplex PCR, and the TCRdb table lists in-frame clones only, not all of them. This repertoire shows around 250,000 clones, 13% to 15% found once; its top ten account for 0.015% to 0.02%. In its sample, this clone was seen a few times. Its cognate antigen is unknown. Study conclusions and caveats: TCRB CDR3s from Type 1 diabetes patients were moderately but significantly shorter in all four CD4+ subsets. Using cDNA template may skew counts toward highly expressing activated cells.

The chain joins TRBV18 to TRBJ1-5; maybe TRBD1 (6 bases). Sequenced: naive CD4+ T cells from blood. The origin of this receptor is a man in his thirties or forties with type 1 diabetes. The chain's CDR3 is CASSPIRQVGNQPQHF. The DNA of the CDR3 is TGTGCCAGCTCACCGATTCGACAGGTGGGCAATCAGCCCCAGCATTTT.